These 4 T cell receptor beta chains were sequenced from one sample in a study of STAT5B mutations in CD4+ large granular lymphocyte leukemia. The method was immunoSEQ multiplex PCR; TCRdb's version includes in-frame clones alone and lacks a portion of them. Here the sample spans about 38,000 clones, roughly 85% being singletons. Sequencing was done on a sample of CD4+ T cells from blood buffy coats. Receptors were obtained from a human donor in good health.

This clone was recorded a few times. The rearrangement joins TRBV7-6 to TRBJ2-7, with 15 bases lining up with TRBD2. The V and J ends lost 3 bases and 0 bases, in that order; junction bases with no gene match: 12. This CDR3 spans 20 amino acids. The germline V gene has CDR1 SGHVS and CDR2 FNYEAQ. The CDR3 DNA sequence: TGTGCCAGCAGCTTCCGGACTAGCGGGAGGGCCTCAGGGAGCTCCTACGAGCAGTACTTC. Protein product: CASSFRTSGRASGSSYEQYF.

This chain joins TRBV11-3 and TRBJ1-3; D is ambiguous. V lost 5 bases to trimming and J lost 0 bases, with 17 bases between them. The CDR3 is made up of 17 amino acids. Per the germline V gene, CDR1 is SGHNT and CDR2 is YENEEA. CDR3: CASSPRAGLNSGNTIYF. CDR3 DNA: TGTGCCAGCAGCCCGAGGGCGGGCCTTAACTCTGGAAACACCATATATTTT. The full variable domain, its missing parts supplied by reference TRBV11-3 and TRBJ1-3, is EAGVVQSPRYKIIEKKQPVAFWCNPISGHNTLYWYLQNLGQGPELLIRYENEEAVDDSQLPKDRFSAERLKGVDSTLKIQPAELGDSAVYLCASSPRAGLNSGNTIYFGEGSWLTVV.

This chain links TRBV6-6 with TRBJ1-5, with 8 bases that match TRBD1. Looked up from germline, CDR1 is MNHNY and CDR2 is SVGAGI (reference sequence). This CDR3 has 15 residues. V shed 0 bases and J 7 bases; nucleotides not matched to a gene: 5. The CDR3 DNA is TGTGCCAGCAGTTACTCGCAGGGGGCCGGGCAGCCCCAGCATTTT. Translation: CASSYSQGAGQPQHF.

This chain uses TRBV29-1 with TRBJ1-4, with D uncertain. Trimming pared 7 bases from V and 5 bases from J, leaving 11 bases between. The V gene's germline CDR1 is SQVTM and CDR2 ANQGSEA. This CDR3 is built from 12 residues. The CDR3 DNA follows: TGCAGCGCCGGGAACCCGAATGAAAAACTGTTTTTT. It translates to CSAGNPNEKLFF.